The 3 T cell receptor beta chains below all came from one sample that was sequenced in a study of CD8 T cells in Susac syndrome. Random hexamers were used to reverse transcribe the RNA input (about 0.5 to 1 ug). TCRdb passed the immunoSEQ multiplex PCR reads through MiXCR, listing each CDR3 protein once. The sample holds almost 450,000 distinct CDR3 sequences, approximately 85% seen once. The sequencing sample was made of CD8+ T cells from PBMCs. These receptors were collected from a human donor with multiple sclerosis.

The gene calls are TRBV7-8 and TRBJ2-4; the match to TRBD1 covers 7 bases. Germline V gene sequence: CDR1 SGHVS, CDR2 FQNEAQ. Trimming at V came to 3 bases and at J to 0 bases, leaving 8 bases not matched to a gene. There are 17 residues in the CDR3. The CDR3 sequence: CASSFTGAALAKNIQYF. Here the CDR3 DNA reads TGTGCCAGCAGCTTCACAGGGGCGGCGCTAGCCAAAAACATTCAGTACTTC.

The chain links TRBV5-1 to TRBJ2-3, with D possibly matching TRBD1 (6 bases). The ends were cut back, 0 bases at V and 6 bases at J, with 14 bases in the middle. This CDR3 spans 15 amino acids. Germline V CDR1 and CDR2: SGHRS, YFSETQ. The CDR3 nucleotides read TGCGCCAGCAGCTTGGGGGCAGGGGAGCTTGATACGCAGTATTTT. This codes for CASSLGAGELDTQYF.

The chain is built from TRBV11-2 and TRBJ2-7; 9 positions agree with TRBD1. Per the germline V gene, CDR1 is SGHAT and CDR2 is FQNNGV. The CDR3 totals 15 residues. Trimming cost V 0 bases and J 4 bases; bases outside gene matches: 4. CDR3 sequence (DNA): TGTGCCAGCAGCTTAGAGACAGGGGGATATTACGAGCAGTACTTC. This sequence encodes CASSLETGGYYEQYF.